This passage covers 8 T cell receptor beta chains from one sample sequenced in a study of post-analysis software for immune sequencing data. Study-level points and caveats: TRBV5-6, TRBV5-1 and TRBV20-1 were among roughly five TRBV segments more frequent in patients than controls.

Their recognized antigens are unknown. Unique molecular identifiers were carried by the TCR beta cDNA libraries. MiXCR was run by TCRdb on the PCR reads, yielding one entry per CDR3 protein. The table shows hundreds of thousands of distinct CDR3 sequences, with less than 35% occurring only once. The sample was blood. Source of these receptors: a girl aged 10 to 17 with multiple sclerosis.

Note on this clonotype: This may be a read error, as it is one base from a much larger clone. The CDR3 reads CASSYVSYEQFF. The CDR3 DNA sequence: TGTGCCAGCAGTTACGTCTCCTACGAGCAGTTCTTC. The chain carries TRBV6-6 and TRBJ2-1; D not certain. CDR1 MNHNY and CDR2 SVGAGI come from the germline V gene (reference sequence). The V end was cut by 2 bases, the J end by 10 bases, with 9 bases between. The CDR3 is made up of 12 amino acids.

The table lists this clonotype with a few counts. V usage is TRBV2 and J usage is TRBJ1-5; unclear D gene. The CDR3 runs to 13 residues. Deletions cut 7 bases from V and 2 bases from J, with 9 bases between. The germline V gene has CDR1 SNHLY and CDR2 FYNNEI. The CDR3 nucleotides read TGTGCCAGCACGGCAGACGGCAATCAGCCCCAGCATTTT. It codes for CASTADGNQPQHF.

This clonotype was picked up a small number of times. The chain carries TRBV6-6 and TRBJ2-3; 8 nucleotides match TRBD2. Germline CDR1 reads MNHNY; CDR2 reads SVGAGI (reference sequence). This CDR3 has 11 amino acids. Unmatched junction bases numbered 2, after V lost 9 bases and J lost 6 bases. The CDR3 reads CASSGGDTQYF. The CDR3 DNA is TGTGCCAGTTCGGGAGGGGATACGCAGTATTTT.

This clonotype has more than one count but fewer than ten. The J gene is TRBJ1-2, the V gene TRBV5-5; tentatively, D is TRBD1 (6 bases). The CDR3 contains 15 residues. The germline gives CDR1 SGHKS, CDR2 YYEKEE (reference sequence). The ends were cut back, 0 bases at V and 4 bases at J, with 13 bases in the middle. The chain's CDR3 is CASSLGGAEAYGYTF. As DNA, the CDR3 is TGTGCCAGCAGCTTGGGGGGGGCTGAGGCCTATGGCTACACCTTC.

This clonotype has a handful of counts. The CDR3 DNA is TGTGCCAGCAGGCACCTCCTGGGGTCTGGGGCCAACGTCCTGACTTTC. It specifies CASRHLLGSGANVLTF. This chain links TRBV6-5 with TRBJ2-6; D gene uncertain. Germline V gene lookup returns CDR1 MNHEY and CDR2 SVGAGI. The V end lost 6 bases, the J end lost 1 base, and 13 bases lay between the germline ends. This CDR3 region has 16 residues.

This clonotype occurred many times. The rearrangement links TRBV20-1 to TRBJ2-1; TRBD2 aligns across 8 bases. The CDR3 extends over 14 amino acids. V gave up 2 bases and J gave up 5 bases; unmatched junction bases: 5. Per the germline V gene, CDR1 is DFQATT and CDR2 is SNEGSKA (reference sequence). In DNA form, the CDR3 reads TGCAGTGCTAGACTTCTAGCGGGTAACAATGAGCAGTTCTTC. This gives the protein CSARLLAGNNEQFF.

The table lists this clonotype with a count of one. A much larger clone differs from this one at a single base, so this may be a read error. V usage is TRBV7-2 and J usage is TRBJ2-1; tentatively, D is TRBD1 or TRBD2 (5 bases each). Trimming shortened V by 1 base and J by 10 bases, and 20 bases separated the two germline ends. CDR1 and CDR2 (germline): SGHTA, FQGNSA. The CDR3 has 16 residues. The CDR3 region has the DNA TGTGCCAGCAGCTTAGAGGGGCGGAGAGGGGCGAACGAGCAGTTCTTC. Translation gives CASSLEGRRGANEQFF.

CDR3 DNA sequence: TGTGCCAGCAGCTTGGTGCAAATGAGGCGATACACTGAAGCTTTCTTT. Translation gives CASSLVQMRRYTEAFF. This chain links TRBV5-6 with TRBJ1-1; D is uncertain. V lost 0 bases to trimming and J lost 3 bases, with 15 bases between them. CDR1 SGHDT and CDR2 YYEEEE come from the germline V gene. The CDR3 consists of 16 residues.